The 9 T cell receptor beta chains given below trace back to one sample, sequenced in a study of read filtering for tumor transcriptome and immune sequencing (dated by TCRdb to 2019 to 2021). This sample was sequenced with an Illumina HiSeq 4000. The Immunoverse kit was used to build TCR libraries from roughly 370 ng RNA, with molecular barcoded adaptors covering alpha/delta and beta/gamma chains. In-frame beta chains were kept once TCRdb had trimmed the public reads at Q25 with fastp and called clones with MiXCR. Rows with a matching CDR3 protein are joined into one entry that keeps the most common DNA and genes. The sample records tens of thousands of distinct CDR3 sequences, approximately 18% of which are singletons. 16% of the sample lies in the top ten. Sequenced material: a population of CD138-negative cells sorted from bone marrow. In the paper's terms, the cell subset or site label means: bone marrow mononuclear cells depleted of CD138+ plasma/myeloma cells by negative magnetic selection. All receptors derive from a donor at least 40 years old with multiple myeloma.

In this sample, this clonotype turned up many times. This chain connects TRBV29-1 to TRBJ2-5; D ambiguous. CDR3 length equals 13 residues. The V gene's germline CDR1 is SQVTM and CDR2 ANQGSEA. V shed 3 bases and J shed 5 bases, with 13 bases lying between them. The CDR3 DNA is TGCAGCGTTGAGGTGGGCCTCCCCGAGACCCAGTACTTC. Protein product: CSVEVGLPETQYF.

There are many counts of this clonotype. The chain couples TRBV20-1 to TRBJ2-5; 8 nucleotides line up with TRBD2. Germline trimming cut 0 bases from V and 7 bases from J; bases unmatched to any gene: 10. The CDR3 extends over 15 amino acids. Germline CDR1 is DFQATT and CDR2 is SNEGSKA (reference sequence). CDR3 in DNA: TGCAGTGCTAGAGATGAGGGAGCGGGGGCTTCGACCCAGTACTTC. Its protein product is CSARDEGAGASTQYF.

This clonotype was seen ten or more times. The CDR3 protein is CASSQGFSRGFFQEKLFF. CDR3 coding DNA: TGTGCCAGCAGCCAAGGGTTCTCCAGGGGGTTCTTTCAGGAAAAACTGTTTTTT. The chain combines TRBV3-1 with TRBJ1-4; TRBD1 agrees at 7 bases. Germline V gene lookup returns CDR1 LGHDT and CDR2 YNNKEL (reference sequence). V was pared by 1 base and J by 8 bases, with 16 bases of the junction left unmatched. The CDR3 length is 18 residues.

This clonotype came up a few times. The J gene is TRBJ1-3, the V gene TRBV7-9; no reliable D call. V lost 5 bases and J 0 bases, leaving 5 bases between the germline ends. This CDR3 comprises 13 residues. The germline V gene has CDR1 SEHNR and CDR2 FQNEAQ (reference sequence). In nucleotides, the CDR3 is TGTGCCAGCAGCCACAACTCTGGAAACACCATATATTTT. Encoded protein: CASSHNSGNTIYF.

The table lists this clonotype with many counts. This chain connects TRBV19 to TRBJ1-1, with D maybe TRBD1 (6 bases). Trimming shortened V by 5 bases and J by 1 base, and 11 bases separated the two germline ends. This CDR3 contains 14 residues. From germline, CDR1 is LNHDA and CDR2 SQIVND (reference sequence). CDR3: CASSRRGGNTEAFF. CDR3 nucleotide sequence: TGTGCCAGTAGTCGCAGGGGAGGGAACACTGAAGCTTTCTTT.

By sample fraction, this clonotype is large. CDR3 nucleotide sequence: TGTGCCAGCAGCTTAGAGGTTGGGACTAGCGGGATCTATGAGCAGTTCTTC. It codes for CASSLEVGTSGIYEQFF. The chain couples TRBV7-8 to TRBJ2-1; TRBD2 agrees at 13 bases. CDR1 and CDR2 (germline): SGHVS, FQNEAQ. V dropped 1 base and J dropped 8; count of bases not matched to a gene: 8. The CDR3 is 17 amino acids.

The CDR3 region is CASSSPGTRHEKLFF. In nucleotides, the CDR3 is TGTGCCAGCAGCTCCCCCGGGACACGTCATGAAAAACTGTTTTTT. The V call is TRBV7-9, the J call TRBJ1-4, with a possible D match to TRBD1 (6 bases). With 4 bases removed from V and 6 bases from J, the gap between germline ends came to 15 bases. The CDR3 is 15 amino acids. Germline V lookup: CDR1 SEHNR, CDR2 FQNEAQ (reference sequence).

V usage is TRBV5-4 and J usage is TRBJ2-5; no clear D gene. Trimming stripped 4 bases from V and 2 bases from J, with 6 bases between. CDR1 is SGHNT, CDR2 YYREEE, per germline (reference sequence). This CDR3 has 12 residues. The CDR3 protein is CASSVEQETQYF. The CDR3 nucleotides read TGTGCCAGCAGCGTAGAACAAGAGACCCAGTACTTC. Full variable domain (rest looked up from reference TRBV5-4 and TRBJ2-5): ETGVTQSPTHLIKTRGQQVTLRCSSQSGHNTVSWYQQALGQGPQFIFQYYREEENGRGNFPPRFSGLQFPNYSSELNVNALELDDSALYLCASSVEQETQYFGPGTRLLVL.

Concerning this clonotype: This clone may be a read error of a much larger clone one base away. The V and J genes are TRBV7-3 and TRBJ1-1, with D unresolved. The V end lost 4 bases, the J end lost 6 bases, and 15 bases lay between the germline ends. The V gene's germline CDR1 is SGHTA and CDR2 FQGTGA. The CDR3 is 14 residues long. As DNA, the CDR3 is TGTGCCAGCAGCTCGGACGGAGGAAACGCTGAAGCTTTCTTT. It encodes CASSSDGGNAEAFF. Full variable domain (rest looked up from reference TRBV7-3 and TRBJ1-1): GAGVSQTPSNKVTEKGKYVELRCDPISGHTALYWYRQSLGQGPEFLIYFQGTGAADDSGLPNDRFFAVRPEGSVSTLKIQRTERGDSAVYLCASSSDGGNAEAFFGQGTRLTVV.